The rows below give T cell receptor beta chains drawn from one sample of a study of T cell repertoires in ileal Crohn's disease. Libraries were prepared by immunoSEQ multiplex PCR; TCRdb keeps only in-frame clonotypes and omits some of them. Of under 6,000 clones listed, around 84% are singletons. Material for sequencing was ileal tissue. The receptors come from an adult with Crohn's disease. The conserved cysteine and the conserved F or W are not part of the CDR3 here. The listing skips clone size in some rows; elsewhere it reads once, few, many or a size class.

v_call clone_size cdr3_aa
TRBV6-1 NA ASSEAGSMAEAF
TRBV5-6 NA ASSLREPGANVLT
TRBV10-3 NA AISESGQGSTEAF
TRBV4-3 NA ASSQDGSDGTEAF
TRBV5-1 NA ASSRSEGYAETQY
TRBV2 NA ASRAGGTEAF
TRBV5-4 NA ASSLKGYEQY
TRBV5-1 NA ASSLSGSSGNTIY
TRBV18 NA ASSPGGSSPLH
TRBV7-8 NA ASSLGGTQLF
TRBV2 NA ASTYNEQF
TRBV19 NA ASSIQGRDSKNIQY
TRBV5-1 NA ASMETVSTNEKLF
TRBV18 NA ASSKMDSPSYEQY
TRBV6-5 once ASSSADTFNEQF
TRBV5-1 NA ASSFDRGPEKLF
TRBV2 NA ASSGQYSDEQY
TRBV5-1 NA ASSRAGTGDEQF
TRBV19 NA ASSIVANTGELF
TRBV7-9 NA ASSPQSPTGYT
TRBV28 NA ASSKQGAGAEQY
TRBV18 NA ASSPGANNEQF
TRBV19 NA ASNPQIPAGELF
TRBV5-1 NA ASSLGGGLRQETQY
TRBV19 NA ASTRGLTEAF
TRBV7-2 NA ASSLAGSQGETQY
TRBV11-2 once ASSLGTGPRWEQY
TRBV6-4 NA ASSEVGGNIQY
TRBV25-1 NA ATNTAGGYEQY
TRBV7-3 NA ASSPGGSNQPQH
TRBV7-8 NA ASFSLYNEQF
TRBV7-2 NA ASSPPSSQKLF
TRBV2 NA ASSVSDEQF
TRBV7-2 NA AFGSPLNTGELF
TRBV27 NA ASSLAGEDEQF
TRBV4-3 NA ASSQRLSRGQDLKVAETQY
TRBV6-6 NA ASRPDRGEAF
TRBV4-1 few ASSQVAGNTGELF
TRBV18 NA ASSFANTGELF
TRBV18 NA ASSPSTGGASGANVLT
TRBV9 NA ASSPDGTSVHEQY
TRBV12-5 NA ASAPGGSAYNEQF
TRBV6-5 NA ASRRFAGGAEEQF
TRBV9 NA ASSVDPSSGRDEAF
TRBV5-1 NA ASSLQETDTQY
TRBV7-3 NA ASSSLIGELF
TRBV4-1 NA ASSQDRVEGELF
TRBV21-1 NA ASSKEQSITANYGYT
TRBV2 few ASSAWRNRGNTGELF
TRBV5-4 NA ASSPRRESYEQY
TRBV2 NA ASSEALRSGTGGYEQY
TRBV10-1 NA ATTPGQGTHDNEQF
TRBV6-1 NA ASSRDRSGYGYT
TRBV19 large ASTVGSHSYEQY
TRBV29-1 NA SVAGGDTEAF
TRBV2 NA ASRADRGRMNTEAF
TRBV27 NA ASRGNSYEQY